Included here is one TCR beta chain sequence, with context. Between the trimmed V and J ends, which lost 5 bases and 4 bases, there was a span of 11 bases. The CDR3 contains 13 residues. This record belongs to a study of blood T cell repertoires in COVID-19. In the original workflow: Reference gene primer amplification in the assay estimated nucleated cell counts. Assay: immunoSEQ multiplex PCR; the TCRdb copy retains only in-frame clones and omits some. V and J calls and clone size are as listed in that table; D and trimming were resolved from the DNA. The table has roughly 250,000 clones, 70% to 90% seen once.

What was sequenced was peripheral blood. The chain is built from TRBV12-3 or TRBV12-4 and TRBJ1-2; a possible D gene is TRBD1 (5 bases). The TCR sequence derives from a woman in her twenties or thirties with acute or convalescent COVID-19. The CDR3 reads CASSRRGGYGYTF. The CDR3 nucleotides read TGTGCCAGCAGTCGCCGGGGGGGCTATGGCTACACCTTC.